This section outlines one T cell receptor (beta chain) sequence together with its context. Only in-frame clones appear in the TCRdb table, and some are missing; sequencing was by immunoSEQ multiplex PCR. This repertoire shows about 20,000 clones, 80% to 95% found once; its top ten account for over 50%. The CDR3 is 17 amino acids. V was shortened by 6 bases and J by 0 bases, with 19 bases between the two germline ends. Per germline, CDR1 WNHNN and CDR2 SYGVQD (reference sequence). This specimen comes from a study of OX40 agonist ivuxolimab in advanced cancers. The rearrangement uses TRBV10-1 and TRBJ2-3, with D maybe TRBD1 (6 bases). The clonotype was recovered from an adult with an advanced solid tumor such as melanoma, head and neck, liver or kidney cancer. The sample consisted of CD4+ or CD8+ T cells sorted from blood, taken in a trial of the OX40 agonist ivuxolimab. The CDR3 DNA follows: TGCGCCAGCAGCCCAACCTTCAGGACAGCTAGCACAGATACGCAGTATTTT. Translated, it gives CASSPTFRTASTDTQYF.